The 10 T cell receptor beta chains given below trace back to one sample, sequenced in a study of blood T cells in healthy people across ages. A second PCR, run for roughly 7 to 11 cycles, used a sample-barcoded 5' primer plus a J-beta primer mix. In TCRdb, the 5' RACE reads were re-called with MiXCR into one record per CDR3 protein. The sample includes approximately 670,000 distinct CDR3 sequences, around 43% of them seen just once. Sample: blood. The source is an elderly man in good health.

The chain couples TRBV14 to TRBJ1-2; 7 bases match TRBD1. V dropped 1 base and J dropped 3; count of bases not matched to a gene: 5. There are 15 residues in the CDR3. CDR1 and CDR2 (germline): SGHDN, FVKESK. The CDR3 DNA sequence: TGTGCCAGCAGCCAAGGACAGGGTATACACTATGGCTACACCTTC. Translated: CASSQGQGIHYGYTF.

This sequence joins TRBV6-5 and TRBJ2-1, with 9 bases matching TRBD1. Looked up from germline, CDR1 is MNHEY and CDR2 is SVGAGI. Germline trimming cut 6 bases from V and 0 bases from J; bases unmatched to any gene: 6. The CDR3 has 16 amino acids. The CDR3 protein is CASRRPGQGSYNEQFF. CDR3 DNA: TGTGCCAGCAGAAGACCGGGACAGGGCTCCTACAATGAGCAGTTCTTC.

This chain joins TRBV2 and TRBJ1-2; perhaps TRBD1 as D (5 bases). The V gene lost 8 bases and the J gene lost 5 bases, with 15 bases spanning the gap. The V gene's germline CDR1 is SNHLY and CDR2 FYNNEI. The CDR3 runs 13 residues. DNA for the CDR3: TGTGCCAGCCGGTCCGCGGGGGAATATGGCTACACCTTC. Its translation is CASRSAGEYGYTF.

The chain's CDR3 is CASSPRDRVPLVGYEQYF. In nucleotides, the CDR3 is TGTGCCAGCAGCCCCCGGGACAGGGTCCCACTGGTAGGATACGAGCAGTACTTC. The chain recombines TRBV7-6 with TRBJ2-7, with 9 nucleotides matching TRBD1. Germline V CDR1 and CDR2: SGHVS, FNYEAQ. CDR3 length: 18 amino acids. With 5 bases clipped from V and 4 bases from J, the junction kept 18 bases outside the gene matches.

This clonotype was observed once. CDR3 in DNA: TGTGCCAGCAGCTTGTCAGGGCACACTGAAGCTTTCTTT. This encodes CASSLSGHTEAFF. This sequence joins TRBV5-8 and TRBJ1-1; D is perhaps TRBD1 (5 bases). This CDR3 spans 13 amino acids. The germline V gene encodes CDR1 SGHTS and CDR2 YDEGEE. V lost 1 base to trimming and J lost 3 bases, with 7 bases between them.

This clonotype was detected a few times. The chain joins TRBV12-3 or TRBV12-4 to TRBJ1-2, with D hard to call. V was clipped by 7 bases and J by 2 bases, with 11 bases between them. This CDR3 has 13 amino acids. The CDR3 nucleotides are TGTGCCAGCACCTTGGGCGCGAACTATGGCTACACCTTC. Translating it yields CASTLGANYGYTF.

Of note for this clonotype: Since a much larger clone is just one base distant, this may be a read error. V is TRBV30 and J is TRBJ2-1, with 9 nucleotides matching TRBD2. J was trimmed by 7 bases and V by 3 bases; bases with no gene match: 1. The V gene's germline CDR1 is GTSNPN and CDR2 SVGIG (reference sequence). This CDR3 contains 12 residues. CDR3: CAWRGLANEQFF. CDR3 DNA sequence: TGTGCCTGGAGGGGACTAGCTAATGAGCAGTTCTTC. The full variable domain, its missing parts supplied by reference TRBV30 and TRBJ2-1, is SQTIHQWPATLVQPVGSPLSLECTVEGTSNPNLYWYRQAAGRGLQLLFYSVGIGQISSEVPQNLSASRPQDRQFILSSKKLLLSDSGFYLCAWRGLANEQFFGPGTRLTVL.

This clonotype appeared a few times. The CDR3 DNA follows: TGCAGCGTTGAAGGGCAGGGGGCGTCCTACGAGCAGTACTTC. Translated, it gives CSVEGQGASYEQYF. The J gene is TRBJ2-7, the V gene TRBV29-1, with 8 bases matching TRBD1. Germline CDR1 and CDR2: SQVTM and ANQGSEA. The J segment lost 1 base and the V segment lost 1 base, leaving 3 bases of the junction unmatched. The CDR3 length is 14 residues.

Of note for this clonotype: A much larger clone sits a single nucleotide away, making a read error possible. The V gene is TRBV6-2 or TRBV6-3, the J gene TRBJ2-7, with TRBD2 matching 7 bases. The length of the CDR3 is 14 residues. V gave up 7 bases and J gave up 5 bases; unmatched junction bases: 11. The germline V gene encodes CDR1 MNHEY and CDR2 SVGEGT. CDR3 in amino acids: CASTGLVRSHEQYF. The CDR3 nucleotides are TGTGCCAGCACAGGACTAGTTCGTTCCCACGAGCAGTACTTC.

The V and J genes are TRBV6-2 or TRBV6-3 and TRBJ2-4, with D possibly matching TRBD1 (5 bases). The end of the DNA fits TRBJ2-7 better, so the J call may be wrong. The CDR3 is 15 residues long. In germline, CDR1 is MNHEY, CDR2 SVGEGT. The CDR3, as DNA: TGTGCCAGCAGTCCTGGGGCTTCTCCGGCCCACGAGCAGTACTTC. This codes for CASSPGASPAHEQYF.